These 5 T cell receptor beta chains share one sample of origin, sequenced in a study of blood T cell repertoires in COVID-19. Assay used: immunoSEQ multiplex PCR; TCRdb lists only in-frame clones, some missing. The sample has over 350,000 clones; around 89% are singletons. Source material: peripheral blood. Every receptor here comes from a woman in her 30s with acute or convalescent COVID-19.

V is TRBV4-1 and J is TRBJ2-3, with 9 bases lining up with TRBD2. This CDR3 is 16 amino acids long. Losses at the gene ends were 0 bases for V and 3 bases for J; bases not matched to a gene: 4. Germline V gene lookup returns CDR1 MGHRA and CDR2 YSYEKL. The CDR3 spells CASSQDGGGVTDTQYF. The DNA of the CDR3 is TGCGCCAGCAGCCAAGACGGCGGGGGGGTAACAGATACGCAGTATTTT.

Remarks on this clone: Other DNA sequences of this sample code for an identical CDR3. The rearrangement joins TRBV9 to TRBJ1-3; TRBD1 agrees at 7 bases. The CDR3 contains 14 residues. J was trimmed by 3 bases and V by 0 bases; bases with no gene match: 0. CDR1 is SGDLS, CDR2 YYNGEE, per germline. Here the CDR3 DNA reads TGTGCCAGCAGCGTAGGGGACAGTGGAAACACCATATATTTT. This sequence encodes CASSVGDSGNTIYF.

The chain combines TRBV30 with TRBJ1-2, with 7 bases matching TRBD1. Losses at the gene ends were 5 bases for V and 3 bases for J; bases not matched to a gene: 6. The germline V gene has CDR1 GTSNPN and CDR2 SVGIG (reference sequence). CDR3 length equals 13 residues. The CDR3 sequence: CAWHGTAYYGYTF. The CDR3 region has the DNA TGTGCCTGGCATGGGACAGCCTACTATGGCTACACCTTC.

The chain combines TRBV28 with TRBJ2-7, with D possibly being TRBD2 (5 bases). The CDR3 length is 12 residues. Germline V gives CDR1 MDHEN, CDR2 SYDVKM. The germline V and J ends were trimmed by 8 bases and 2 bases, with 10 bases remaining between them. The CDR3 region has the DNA TGTGCCAGCTATGACGGGACCTACGAGCAGTACTTC. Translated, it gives CASYDGTYEQYF.

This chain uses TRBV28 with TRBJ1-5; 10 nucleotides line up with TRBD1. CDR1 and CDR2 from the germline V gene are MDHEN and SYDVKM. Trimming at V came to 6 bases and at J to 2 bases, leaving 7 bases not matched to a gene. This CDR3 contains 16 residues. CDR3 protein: CASRKDRGLGNQPQHF. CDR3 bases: TGTGCCAGCAGAAAAGACAGGGGGCTCGGCAATCAGCCCCAGCATTTT.